The 8 T cell receptor beta chains below were found in one sample sequenced in a study of T cell responses to AZD1222 COVID-19 vaccine. Sequenced by immunoSEQ multiplex PCR; TCRdb stores in-frame clones only, minus some. The sample yields more than 150,000 clones, 92% seen once. Sequences were derived from peripheral blood, sampled on day 0 of AZD1222 vaccination. These receptors were taken from an adult in good health.

J is TRBJ1-1 and V is TRBV6-6; TRBD1 agrees at 10 bases. CDR3 length: 15 residues. Germline CDR1 and CDR2: MNHNY and SVGAGI (reference sequence). Trimming cost V 5 bases and J 5 bases; bases outside gene matches: 8. The CDR3, as DNA: TGTGCCAGCAGTGTGGACAGGGGGTCGGGGACTGAAGCTTTCTTT. Protein product: CASSVDRGSGTEAFF.

The chain employs TRBV4-1 and TRBJ1-4, with D maybe TRBD1 (5 bases). CDR1 and CDR2 (germline): MGHRA, YSYEKL. V gave up 2 bases and J gave up 4 bases, with 8 bases separating them. This CDR3 spans 14 amino acids. The CDR3 reads CASSQRQINEKLFF. CDR3 nucleotides: TGCGCCAGCAGCCAACGACAGATTAATGAAAAACTGTTTTTT.

The rearrangement links TRBV3-1 (or the pseudogene TRBV3-2) to TRBJ1-6; possible D gene TRBD1, 6 bases. V gave up 4 bases and J gave up 9 bases, with 25 bases separating them. Germline-derived CDR1 and CDR2 are LGHDT and YNNKEL (reference sequence). This CDR3 comprises 18 residues. This CDR3 is CASSPHSGARWGGSPLHF. CDR3 nucleotide sequence: TGTGCCAGCAGCCCCCATTCAGGGGCCAGGTGGGGAGGTTCACCCCTCCACTTT.

In nucleotides, the CDR3 is TGTGCCAGCAGCCAAGATCTAGGGAGAAATGAGCAGTTCTTC. Residues: CASSQDLGRNEQFF. This chain joins TRBV3-1 (or the pseudogene TRBV3-2) and TRBJ2-1; weak D call: TRBD2 (5 bases). Germline CDR1 is LGHDT and CDR2 is YNNKEL (reference sequence). V dropped 0 bases and J dropped 7 bases, with 10 bases sitting between them. The CDR3 is made up of 14 amino acids.

V gene TRBV18 combines with J gene TRBJ1-1; 8 bases line up with TRBD1. Trimming removed 6 bases from V and 10 bases from J; junction bases left unmatched: 4. The CDR3 totals 11 residues. CDR1 and CDR2 from the germline V gene are KGHSH and LQKENI. CDR3 in amino acids: CASSQGAAAFF. Here the CDR3 DNA reads TGTGCCAGCTCCCAGGGGGCGGCAGCTTTCTTT.

DNA of the CDR3: TGCGCCAGCAGCTTGGAGGGGGGCAGGGAGCAGTACGTC. It yields the protein CASSLEGGREQYV. V and J are TRBV5-1 and TRBJ2-7, with D perhaps TRBD1 or TRBD2 (6 bases each). The CDR3 length is 13 residues. The V end lost 0 bases, the J end lost 7 bases, and 11 bases lay between the germline ends. Germline V CDR1 and CDR2: SGHRS, YFSETQ.

The rearrangement links TRBV9 to TRBJ2-5; D is unresolved. CDR1 is SGDLS, CDR2 YYNGEE, per germline. V was pared by 4 bases and J by 5 bases, with 9 bases between. This CDR3 is 12 amino acids long. The CDR3 protein is CASSTPGETQYF. In nucleotides, the CDR3 is TGTGCCAGCAGCACCCCTGGGGAGACCCAGTACTTC. Full variable domain (remainder filled in from reference TRBV9 and TRBJ2-5): DSGVTQTPKHLITATGQRVTLRCSPRSGDLSVYWYQQSLDQGLQFLIQYYNGEERAKGNILERFSAQQFPDLHSELNLSSLELGDSALYFCASSTPGETQYFGPGTRLLVL.

The V and J genes are TRBV19 and TRBJ1-5, with TRBD1 as a possible D gene (5 bases). In germline, CDR1 is LNHDA, CDR2 SQIVND (reference sequence). The CDR3 has 14 residues. V lost 6 bases and J 2 bases, leaving 11 bases between the germline ends. CDR3 DNA sequence: TGTGCCAGTAGCACACTGGGGGGCAATCAGCCCCAGCATTTT. Amino acid sequence: CASSTLGGNQPQHF.